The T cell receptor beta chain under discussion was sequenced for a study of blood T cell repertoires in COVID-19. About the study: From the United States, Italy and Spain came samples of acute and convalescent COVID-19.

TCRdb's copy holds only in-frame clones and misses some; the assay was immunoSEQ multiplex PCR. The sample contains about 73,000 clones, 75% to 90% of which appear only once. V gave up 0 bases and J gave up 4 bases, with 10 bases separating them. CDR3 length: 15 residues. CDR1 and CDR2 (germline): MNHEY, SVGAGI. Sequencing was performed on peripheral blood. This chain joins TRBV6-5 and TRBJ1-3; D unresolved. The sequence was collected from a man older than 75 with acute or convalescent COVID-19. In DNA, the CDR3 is TGTGCCAGCAGTTACTCGGACTTTCCGGGAAACACCATATATTTT. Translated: CASSYSDFPGNTIYF.